This TCR beta chain is drawn from a study of blood T cells in healthy people across ages. Findings and limits, study-wide: Any changes in expanded clonotypes were possibly confounded, as donor CMV status remained unknown. A roughly linear age-dependent decrease characterized TCR beta diversity per million T cells.

Sample-barcoded 5' priming and a J-beta primer mix drove a second PCR of roughly 6 to 12 cycles. The template-switch adaptor, which had 12 random nucleotides, put a tag on each cDNA molecule. TCRdb independently ran MiXCR on the 5' RACE reads; one entry per CDR3 protein. Of over 600,000 distinct CDR3 sequences detected, roughly 21% appear once; the ten largest clones hold roughly 3.4%. In the case of this clonotype: Its antigen is undetermined.

From germline, CDR1 is MNHEY and CDR2 SVGEGT. J gave up 0 bases and V 5 bases, and 5 bases lay outside the gene matches. This CDR3 spans 15 amino acids. Each individual donor underwent a draw of approximately 10 milliliters of peripheral blood. The sequence was obtained from a man in his sixties or seventies in good health. This chain connects TRBV6-2 or TRBV6-3 to TRBJ1-1; TRBD1 agrees at 8 bases. Source material: blood. Written as DNA, the CDR3 is TGTGCCAGCAGTGAACAGGGGGTCATGAACACTGAAGCTTTCTTT. Translation gives CASSEQGVMNTEAFF.